Many counts were recorded for the clone carrying this T cell receptor beta chain. Its antigen is still unknown. The authors amplified TCR beta CDR3 from genomic DNA using two-round multiplex PCR. Gene-specific primers for each TRBV and TRBJ gene drove first-round PCR. One entry per CDR3 protein, called by TCRdb with MiXCR from the multiplex PCR reads. The sample has fewer than 40,000 distinct CDR3 sequences, 32% seen once. This record comes from a study of prognosis after radiotherapy for stage I lung cancer. Study-wide background: A biologically effective dose of at least 100 Gy came via 3-5 SBRT fractions.

The CDR3 has 18 amino acids. J was trimmed by 2 bases and V by 3 bases; bases with no gene match: 10. CDR1 is KGHDR and CDR2 is SFDVKD in the germline V gene. Study results and limitations: TRBV and TRBJ gene usage reportedly differed between patients with and without metastases. Tumor specificity of expanded TCR clones went undetermined.

The receptor was derived from a donor over 45 with non-small cell lung cancer. This specimen was PBMCs, taken before or after stereotactic body radiation therapy (not recorded which). V and J are TRBV24-1 and TRBJ2-1; 9 nucleotides agree with TRBD2. CDR3 sequence: CATSDPGDSGGPYNEQFF. As DNA, the CDR3 is TGTGCCACCAGTGATCCAGGGGATAGCGGGGGCCCCTACAATGAGCAGTTCTTC.